One and the same sample provided the 4 T cell receptor beta chains below, sequenced in a study of cytomegalovirus exposure and HLA in healthy donors. Clones were sequenced by immunoSEQ multiplex PCR, and TCRdb holds only the in-frame ones, with some missing. Among 140,000 to 150,000 clones, 94% were seen once, and the ten largest hold 1.5% to 2%. The sequencing sample was made of PBMCs. All receptors come from a man in his late teens or twenties in good health and CMV-seropositive.

This sequence joins TRBV7-9 and TRBJ2-5, with 8 bases that match TRBD2. The CDR3 covers 13 residues. Germline assignment: CDR1 SEHNR and CDR2 FQNEAQ (reference sequence). V shed 6 bases, J shed 4 bases, and the junction held 4 bases outside the gene matches. CDR3 amino acids: CASSPTSGETQYF. CDR3 nucleotides: TGTGCCAGCAGTCCTACTAGCGGAGAGACCCAGTACTTC. Based on the CDR3 plus reference TRBV7-9 and TRBJ2-5, the full variable domain is DTGVSQNPRHKITKRGQNVTFRCDPISEHNRLYWYRQTLGQGPEFLTYFQNEAQLEKSRLLSDRFSAERPKGSFSTLEIQRTEQGDSAMYLCASSPTSGETQYFGPGTRLLVL.

V gene TRBV2 combines with J gene TRBJ2-7; TRBD1 is a possible D gene (5 bases). The V gene lost 6 bases and the J gene lost 7 bases, with 13 bases spanning the gap. The CDR3 covers 12 residues. Germline V gene sequence: CDR1 SNHLY, CDR2 FYNNEI. CDR3 nucleotide sequence: TGTGCCAGCAGGCCCCCCGACAGAGAGCAGTACTTC. Translation gives CASRPPDREQYF.

The V gene is TRBV5-6, the J gene TRBJ2-4; D possibly corresponds to TRBD2 (6 bases). The CDR3 spans 16 residues. Germline CDR1 reads SGHDT; CDR2 reads YYEEEE. The ends were cut back, 3 bases at V and 8 bases at J, with 21 bases in the middle. The CDR3 DNA follows: TGTGCCAGCAGCTACTCCGGGACGGCGGGGTCAGACATTCAGTACTTC. It specifies CASSYSGTAGSDIQYF.

V is TRBV29-1 and J is TRBJ1-2; D perhaps matches TRBD1 (6 bases). CDR1 and CDR2 from the germline V gene are SQVTM and ANQGSEA. This CDR3 is 12 amino acids long. V lost 5 bases to trimming and J lost 7 bases, with 14 bases between them. The CDR3 loop is CSVLGGAPGYTF. The DNA for the CDR3 is TGCAGCGTTCTGGGGGGGGCTCCTGGCTACACCTTC.